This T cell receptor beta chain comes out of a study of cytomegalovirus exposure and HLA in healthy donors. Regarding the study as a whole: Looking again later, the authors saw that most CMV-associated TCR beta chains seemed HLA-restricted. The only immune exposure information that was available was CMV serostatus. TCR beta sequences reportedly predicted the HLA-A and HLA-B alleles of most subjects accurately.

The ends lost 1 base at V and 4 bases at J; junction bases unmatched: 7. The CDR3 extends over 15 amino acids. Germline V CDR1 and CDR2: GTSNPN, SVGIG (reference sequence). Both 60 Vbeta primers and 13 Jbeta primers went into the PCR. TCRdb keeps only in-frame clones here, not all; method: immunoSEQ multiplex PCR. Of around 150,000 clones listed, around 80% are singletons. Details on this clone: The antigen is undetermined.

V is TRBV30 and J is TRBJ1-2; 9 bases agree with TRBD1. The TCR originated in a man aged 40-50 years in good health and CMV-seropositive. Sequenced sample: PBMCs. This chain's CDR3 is CAWSALGQGGYGYTF. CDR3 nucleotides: TGTGCCTGGAGTGCCCTGGGACAGGGAGGCTATGGCTACACCTTC. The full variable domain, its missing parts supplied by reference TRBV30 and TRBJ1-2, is SQTIHQWPATLVQPVGSPLSLECTVEGTSNPNLYWYRQAAGRGLQLLFYSVGIGQISSEVPQNLSASRPQDRQFILSSKKLLLSDSGFYLCAWSALGQGGYGYTFGSGTRLTVV.